Listed here is a single TCR beta chain. Its target is not known. This record comes from a study of OX40 agonist ivuxolimab in advanced cancers. Study information: Patients received intravenous ivuxolimab every 2 weeks at 0.01 to 10 mg/kg.

General observations from the study: More expanded clones were seen, on average, in CD8+ T cells than in CD4+.

V was pared by 11 bases and J by 0 bases, with 14 bases of the junction left unmatched. The CDR3 is 18 residues long. Germline V gene data show CDR1 as MNHEY and CDR2 as SMNVEV (reference sequence). Assay used: immunoSEQ multiplex PCR; TCRdb lists only in-frame clones, some missing. The data contain roughly 110,000 clones, around 93% of them singletons. Autoimmune disease history or systemic immunosuppression disqualified patients. With baseline, cycle 4 day 1, and cycle 7 day 1 as timepoints, blood was sampled. This receptor was identified in an adult with an advanced solid tumor such as melanoma, head and neck, liver or kidney cancer. The starting material was CD4+ or CD8+ T cells sorted from blood, obtained in a trial of the OX40 agonist ivuxolimab. This rearrangement joins TRBV27 to TRBJ2-6; TRBD1 aligns across 9 bases. CDR3 residues: CACRPGTGSISGANVLTF. CDR3 nucleotides: TGTGCCTGTCGGCCCGGGACAGGGTCCATCTCTGGGGCCAACGTCCTGACTTTC.